This TCR beta chain was documented in a study of blood T cell repertoires in COVID-19. The CDR3 has 15 amino acids. V lost 4 bases to trimming and J lost 4 bases, with 16 bases between them. Germline-derived CDR1 and CDR2 are SGHTA and FQGNSA. Seattle's enrolled individuals joined amid active infection and were then monitored longitudinally. Measured with immunoSEQ multiplex PCR; TCRdb has only the in-frame clones, and not every one. The sample contains 350,000 to 450,000 clones, less than 90% of which appear only once. The clonotype originates from a woman aged 55-70 years with COVID-19, enrolled during active disease. Sequences were obtained from peripheral blood. The genes are TRBV7-2 and TRBJ1-1, with D perhaps matching TRBD1 (5 bases). In nucleotides, the CDR3 is TGTGCCAGCAGCTCTTATGGAGGGGCCCTCACTGAAGCTTTCTTT. This codes for CASSSYGGALTEAFF.